This TCR beta chain was sequenced for a study of long-term antiretroviral therapy in people with HIV. With V trimmed by 4 bases and J by 6 bases, 10 bases remained unmatched. The CDR3 length is 16 residues. Germline CDR1 and CDR2: SGHRS and YFSETQ. On this clone: Its target is unknown.

Points from the study as a whole: Repertoires from HIV showed CDR3 length ranges narrower than those of controls.

With survey level as its setting, the immunoSEQ assay was v3.0. Generated by immunoSEQ multiplex PCR, the TCRdb table keeps only in-frame clones and is missing some. The sample has some 26,000 clones, approximately 86% seen once. The input for sequencing was unsorted PBMCs, taken 2.7 years after starting antiretroviral therapy. This TCR was sampled from a man between 35 and 55 years old with HIV. The V gene is TRBV5-1, the J gene TRBJ2-7; TRBD2 matches 13 bases. The CDR3 loop reads CASSPGTSGVGGEQYF. DNA for the CDR3: TGCGCCAGCAGCCCGGGGACTAGCGGGGTGGGTGGCGAGCAGTACTTC.